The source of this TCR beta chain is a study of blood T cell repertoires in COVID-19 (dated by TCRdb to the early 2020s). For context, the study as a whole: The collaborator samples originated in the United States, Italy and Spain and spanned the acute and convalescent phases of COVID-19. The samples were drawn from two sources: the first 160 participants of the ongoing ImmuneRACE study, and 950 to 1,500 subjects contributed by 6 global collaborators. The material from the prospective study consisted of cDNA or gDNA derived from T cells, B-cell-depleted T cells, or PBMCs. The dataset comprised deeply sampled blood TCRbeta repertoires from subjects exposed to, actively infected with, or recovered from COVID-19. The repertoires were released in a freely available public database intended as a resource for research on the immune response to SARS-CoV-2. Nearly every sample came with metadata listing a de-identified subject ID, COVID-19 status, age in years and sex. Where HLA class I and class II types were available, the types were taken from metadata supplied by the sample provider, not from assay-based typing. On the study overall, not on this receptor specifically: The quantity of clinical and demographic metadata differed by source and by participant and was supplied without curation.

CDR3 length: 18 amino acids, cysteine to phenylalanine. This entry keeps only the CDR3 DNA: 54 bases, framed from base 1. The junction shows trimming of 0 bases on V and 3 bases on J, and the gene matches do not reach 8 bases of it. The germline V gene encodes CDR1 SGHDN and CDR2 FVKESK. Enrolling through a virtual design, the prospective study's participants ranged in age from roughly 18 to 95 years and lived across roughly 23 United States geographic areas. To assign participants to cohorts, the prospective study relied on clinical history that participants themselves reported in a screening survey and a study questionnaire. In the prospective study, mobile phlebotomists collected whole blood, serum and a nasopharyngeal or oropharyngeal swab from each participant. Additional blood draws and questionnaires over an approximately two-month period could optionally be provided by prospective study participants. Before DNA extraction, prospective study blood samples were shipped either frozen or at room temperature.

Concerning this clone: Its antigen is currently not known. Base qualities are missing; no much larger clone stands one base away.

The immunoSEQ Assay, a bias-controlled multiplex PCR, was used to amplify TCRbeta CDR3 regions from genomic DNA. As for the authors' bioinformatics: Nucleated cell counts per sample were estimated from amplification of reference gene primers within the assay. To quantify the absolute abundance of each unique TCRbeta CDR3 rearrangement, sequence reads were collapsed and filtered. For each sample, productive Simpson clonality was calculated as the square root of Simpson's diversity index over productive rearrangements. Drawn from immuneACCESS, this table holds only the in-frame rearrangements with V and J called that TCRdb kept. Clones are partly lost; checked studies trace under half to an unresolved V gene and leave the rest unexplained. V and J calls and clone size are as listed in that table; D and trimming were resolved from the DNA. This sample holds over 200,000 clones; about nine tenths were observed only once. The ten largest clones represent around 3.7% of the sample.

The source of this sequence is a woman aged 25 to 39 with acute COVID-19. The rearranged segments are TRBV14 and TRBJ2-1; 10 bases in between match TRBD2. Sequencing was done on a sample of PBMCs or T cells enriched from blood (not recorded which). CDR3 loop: CASSQDWGAGGHYNEQFF. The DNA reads TGTGCCAGCAGCCAAGATTGGGGAGCGGGGGGGCACTACAATGAGCAGTTCTTC.